This T cell receptor (beta chain) comes out of a study of shared clonotypes between healthy human individuals. Profiling relied on immunoSEQ multiplex PCR, and the TCRdb table lists in-frame clones only, not all of them. The data hold around 750,000 clones, with around 67% observed a single time. Splitting of CD4+ cells produced CD45RA+ naive and CD45RA-negative memory subsets. Germline V gene lookup returns CDR1 SGHAT and CDR2 FQNNGV. The CDR3 has 14 amino acids. Trimming took 5 bases from V and 4 from J, leaving 14 bases between them. A few counts support this clone. What it binds is not known. General study results and limits: It was expected that sequencing depth would affect clonotype sharing among donors. Four donors held about 4.6% of naive CD4 clonotypes in common.

The clonotype originates from a woman aged 25 to 45 in good health. Material for sequencing was memory CD4+ T cells sorted from blood. Subset of the sample: CD45RA-negative fraction. The rearrangement links TRBV11-2 to TRBJ1-1; D call uncertain. CDR3: CASSPATPGTEAFF. In DNA form, the CDR3 reads TGTGCCAGCAGCCCGGCGACCCCGGGCACTGAAGCTTTCTTT. Based on the CDR3 plus reference TRBV11-2 and TRBJ1-1, the full variable domain is EAGVAQSPRYKIIEKRQSVAFWCNPISGHATLYWYQQILGQGPKLLIQFQNNGVVDDSQLPKDRFSAERLKGVDSTLKIQPAKLEDSAVYLCASSPATPGTEAFFGQGTRLTVV.